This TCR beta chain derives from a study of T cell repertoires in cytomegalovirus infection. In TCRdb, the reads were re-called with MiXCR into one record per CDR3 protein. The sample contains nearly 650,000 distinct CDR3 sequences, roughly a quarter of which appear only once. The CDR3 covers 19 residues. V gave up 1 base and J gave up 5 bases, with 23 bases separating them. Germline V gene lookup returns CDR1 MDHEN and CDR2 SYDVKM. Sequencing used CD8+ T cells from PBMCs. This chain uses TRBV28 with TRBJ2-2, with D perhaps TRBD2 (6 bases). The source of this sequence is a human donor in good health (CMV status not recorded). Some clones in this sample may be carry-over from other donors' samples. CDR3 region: CASSLSVRLWRDRTGELFF. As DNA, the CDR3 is TGTGCCAGCAGTTTATCCGTTAGACTATGGCGGGACCGAACCGGGGAGCTGTTTTTT.